This T cell receptor beta chain was retrieved from a study of CD8 T cells in ankylosing spondylitis. TCRdb called the 5' RACE reads again in MiXCR, with one record for every CDR3 protein. Of about 160,000 distinct CDR3 sequences listed, approximately 9.9% were seen once; the top ten hold about 15%. This clonotype was found many times. This receptor was taken from a female donor with ankylosing spondylitis or in good health (not recorded which). Sequenced: blood, either unsorted or a sorted T cell fraction (not recorded which).

CDR3 loop: CSVGTTTNEKLFF. In DNA, the CDR3 is TGCAGCGTTGGGACCACAACTAATGAAAAACTGTTTTTT. The chain couples TRBV29-1 to TRBJ1-4; unclear D gene. The CDR3 loop spans 13 amino acids. Germline V gene data show CDR1 as SQVTM and CDR2 as ANQGSEA. Trimming took 4 bases from V and 0 from J, leaving 6 bases between them. Drawing the rest from reference TRBV29-1 and TRBJ1-4, the complete variable domain is SAVISQKPSRDICQRGTSLTIQCQVDSQVTMMFWYRQQPGQSLTLIATANQGSEATYESGFVIDKFPISRPNLTFSTLTVSNMSPEDSSIYLCSVGTTTNEKLFFGSGTQLSVL.